This T cell receptor beta chain comes out of a study of T cells after yellow fever vaccination (dated by TCRdb to about 2019). Regarding the complete study: The SMART-Seq v4 Ultra Low Input RNA kit was used to prepare libraries from fractions with low cell numbers. To follow T-cell clones before and after both primary and booster YFV17D yellow fever vaccination, bulk TCR alpha and beta repertoires underwent longitudinal sequencing. The cohort comprised two healthy male donors, one aged 18 to 30 and one aged 30 to 40 years. Blood was collected at multiple timepoints before and after primary and secondary immunization, and bulk PBMC replicates and cell subsets were isolated.

The germline V gene (reference sequence) supplies CDR1 LGHDT and CDR2 YNNKEL. The CDR3 goes from the cysteine to the phenylalanine over 11 residues. Only the CDR3 region is kept as DNA, spanning 33 bases read in frame from base 1. The meaning of the sample's treatment or condition label: live attenuated yellow fever vaccine strain. PBMCs were isolated from peripheral blood using a standard Ficoll-Paque protocol. Dynabeads CD4 and CD8 positive selection kits were used to isolate the CD4 and CD8 T-cell fractions. RNA was extracted with TriZol from bulk PBMCs, CD4 and CD8 fractions, and dextramer-positive and dextramer-negative fractions. TCR cDNA was synthesized by 5'RACE template switching, which introduced a universal primer site and unique molecular identifiers. Priming of cDNA synthesis was performed from both the TCR alpha and TCR beta constant segments. Libraries were amplified in two PCR steps, with sample barcodes and sequencing adapters added in the second step. Sequencing of libraries was performed on Illumina HiSeq 2500 (2x100 bp) or NovaSeq (2x150 bp). The authors' pipeline ran thus. MIGEC was used to demultiplex reads and collapse the reads into UMI consensus sequences, and MiXCR was used for V(D)J alignment. Clonotypes responding to the vaccine were identified with edgeR on replicate PBMC samples, with the criteria of FDR below 0.01 and a log2 fold change above 5 up to day 15. Each bulk clonotype was labeled CD4 or CD8 based on which sequenced repertoire, CD4 or CD8, contained the clonotype at higher abundance. The raw public data were reprocessed by TCRdb itself: fastp quality trimming at Q25, MiXCR clonotype calling, in-frame beta chains only. Rows merge per CDR3 protein into single entries with the most common DNA and genes. TCRdb, rather than the study authors, made the V and J calls. For this sample the table gives roughly 140,000 distinct CDR3 sequences, of which roughly 8.2% were detected only once. Of the sample, less than 0.95% falls within the top ten clones.

Study-wide findings and limitations: Because abundant contaminating clonotypes from the bulk population could be contained in FACS-sorted repertoires, computational filtering was required. Compared with the primary T-cell response, the secondary T-cell response was weaker but faster, peaking on day 5 rather than day 15. A small share of clonotypes was detected in both CD4 and CD8 compartments, with the overlap likely arising from convergent recombination. Because the study included only a couple of donors, the extent to which the findings can be generalized is limited. After the booster, most of the clones that had expanded following primary vaccination were detected again (96% of CD4 and around 90% of CD8), which suggests that memory was broadly maintained.

This clonotype was counted many times. The antigen this receptor binds is unknown. The junction departs from germline at one end; a sequencing error may be responsible. Material: CD4+ T cells sorted from PBMCs, obtained 5 days after the yellow fever booster vaccination. The chain couples TRBV3-1 to TRBJ2-7; the D gene is unclear. The TCR originated in a young man who received the YFV17D yellow fever vaccine. The DNA sequence is as follows: TGTGCCAGCAGCCCGGGTCGGCTACTTTTTTTC. Its translation is CASSPGRLLFF.